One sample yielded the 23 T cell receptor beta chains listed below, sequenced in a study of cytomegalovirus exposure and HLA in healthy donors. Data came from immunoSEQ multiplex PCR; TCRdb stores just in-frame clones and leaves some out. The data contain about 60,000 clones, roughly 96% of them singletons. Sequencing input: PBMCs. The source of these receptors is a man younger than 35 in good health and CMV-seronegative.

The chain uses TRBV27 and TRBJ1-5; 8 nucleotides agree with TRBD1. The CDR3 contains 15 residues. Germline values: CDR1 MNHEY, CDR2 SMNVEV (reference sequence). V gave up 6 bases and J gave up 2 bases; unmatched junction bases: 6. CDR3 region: CASSPRGRGNQPQHF. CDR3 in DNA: TGTGCCAGCAGCCCCAGGGGGCGCGGCAATCAGCCCCAGCATTTT.

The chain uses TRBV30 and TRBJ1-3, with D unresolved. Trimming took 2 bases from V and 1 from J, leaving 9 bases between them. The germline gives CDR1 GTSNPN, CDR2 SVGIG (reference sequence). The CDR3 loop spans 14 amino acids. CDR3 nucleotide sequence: TGTGCCTGGAGTCAAGGGAGGTCTGGAAACACCATATATTTT. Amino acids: CAWSQGRSGNTIYF.

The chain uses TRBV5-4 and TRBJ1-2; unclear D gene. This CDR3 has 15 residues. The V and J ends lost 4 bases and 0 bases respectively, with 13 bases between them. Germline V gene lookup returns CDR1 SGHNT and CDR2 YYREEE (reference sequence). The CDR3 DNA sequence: TGTGCCAGCAGCCCCCAGGCAGGATCTAACTATGGCTACACCTTC. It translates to CASSPQAGSNYGYTF.

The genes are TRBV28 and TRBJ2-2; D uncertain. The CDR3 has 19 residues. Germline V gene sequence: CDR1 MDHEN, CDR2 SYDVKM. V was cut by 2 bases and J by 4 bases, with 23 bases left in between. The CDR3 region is CASSLIVTFGSSGTGELFF. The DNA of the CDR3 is TGTGCCAGCAGTTTAATTGTGACCTTTGGAAGTTCGGGCACCGGGGAGCTGTTTTTT.

The CDR3 spells CASSPWTASGEQYF. CDR3 nucleotides: TGTGCCAGCAGCCCGTGGACAGCCTCTGGCGAGCAGTACTTC. This chain uses TRBV7-6 with TRBJ2-7; weak D call: TRBD1 (6 bases). This CDR3 is 14 amino acids long. Germline CDR1 is SGHVS and CDR2 is FNYEAQ. V shed 5 bases and J shed 6 bases, with 17 bases lying between them.

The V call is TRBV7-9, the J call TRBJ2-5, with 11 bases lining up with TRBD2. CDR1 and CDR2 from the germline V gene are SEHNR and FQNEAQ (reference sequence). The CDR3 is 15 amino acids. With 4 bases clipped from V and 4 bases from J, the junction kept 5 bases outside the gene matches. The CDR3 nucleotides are TGTGCCAGCAGCTCGCTACTAGCGGGAGTAGAGACCCAGTACTTC. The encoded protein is CASSSLLAGVETQYF. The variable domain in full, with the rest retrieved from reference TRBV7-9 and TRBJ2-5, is DTGVSQNPRHKITKRGQNVTFRCDPISEHNRLYWYRQTLGQGPEFLTYFQNEAQLEKSRLLSDRFSAERPKGSFSTLEIQRTEQGDSAMYLCASSSLLAGVETQYFGPGTRLLVL.

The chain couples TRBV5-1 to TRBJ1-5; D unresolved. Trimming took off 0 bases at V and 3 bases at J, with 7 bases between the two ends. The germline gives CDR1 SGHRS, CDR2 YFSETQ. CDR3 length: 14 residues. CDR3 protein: CASSLGGNNQPQHF. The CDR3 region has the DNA TGCGCCAGCAGCTTGGGAGGGAACAATCAGCCCCAGCATTTT. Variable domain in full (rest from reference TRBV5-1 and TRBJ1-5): KAGVTQTPRYLIKTRGQQVTLSCSPISGHRSVSWYQQTPGQGLQFLFEYFSETQRNKGNFPGRFSGRQFSNSRSEMNVSTLELGDSALYLCASSLGGNNQPQHFGDGTRLSIL.

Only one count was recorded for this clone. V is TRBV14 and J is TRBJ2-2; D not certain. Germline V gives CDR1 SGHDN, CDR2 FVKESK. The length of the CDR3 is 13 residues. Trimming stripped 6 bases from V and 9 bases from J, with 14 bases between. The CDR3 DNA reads TGTGCCAGCAGAAGGCAGGTTCTCCGGGAGCTGTTTTTT. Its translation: CASRRQVLRELFF.

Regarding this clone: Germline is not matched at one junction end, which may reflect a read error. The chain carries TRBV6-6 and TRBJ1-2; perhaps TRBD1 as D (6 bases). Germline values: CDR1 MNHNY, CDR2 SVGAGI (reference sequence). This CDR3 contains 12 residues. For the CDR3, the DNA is TGTGCCAGCAGTCCCGGACGGGGGGGCTATGCCTTC. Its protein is CASSPGRGGYAF.

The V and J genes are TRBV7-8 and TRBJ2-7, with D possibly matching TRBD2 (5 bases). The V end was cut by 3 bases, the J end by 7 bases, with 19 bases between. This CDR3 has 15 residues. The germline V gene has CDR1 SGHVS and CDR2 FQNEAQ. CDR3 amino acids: CASSFNRDYLREQYF. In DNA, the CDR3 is TGTGCCAGCAGCTTTAACAGAGACTATCTAAGAGAGCAGTACTTC.

CDR3 DNA sequence: TGTGCCAGCAGCTTGGGGACAGGGGGCTACGAGCAGTACTTC. Translation: CASSLGTGGYEQYF. The chain carries TRBV11-2 and TRBJ2-7, with 11 bases identical to TRBD1. V lost 3 bases to trimming and J lost 3 bases; unmatched junction nucleotides: 1. This CDR3 is built from 14 residues. CDR1 and CDR2 (germline): SGHAT, FQNNGV.

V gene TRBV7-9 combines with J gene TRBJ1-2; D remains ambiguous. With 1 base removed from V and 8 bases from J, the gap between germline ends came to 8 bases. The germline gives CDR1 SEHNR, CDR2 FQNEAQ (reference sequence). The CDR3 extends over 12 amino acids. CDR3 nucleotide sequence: TGTGCCAGCAGCTTAGAGAACTTCGGCTACACCTTC. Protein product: CASSLENFGYTF.

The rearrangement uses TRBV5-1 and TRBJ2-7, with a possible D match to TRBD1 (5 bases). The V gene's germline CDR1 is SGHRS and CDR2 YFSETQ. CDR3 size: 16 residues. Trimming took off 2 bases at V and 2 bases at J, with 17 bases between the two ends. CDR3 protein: CASSFVAGPKPYEQYF. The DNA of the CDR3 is TGCGCCAGCAGCTTCGTCGCAGGGCCGAAGCCCTACGAGCAGTACTTC.

The CDR3, as DNA: TGTGCCAGCAGCTCCATTAGCGGGAGGGCCACAGATACGCAGTATTTT. This codes for CASSSISGRATDTQYF. The chain carries TRBV5-4 and TRBJ2-3, with 11 nucleotides matching TRBD2. The germline gives CDR1 SGHNT, CDR2 YYREEE (reference sequence). V dropped 3 bases and J dropped 2; count of bases not matched to a gene: 5. This CDR3 spans 16 amino acids. Drawing the rest from reference TRBV5-4 and TRBJ2-3, the complete variable domain is ETGVTQSPTHLIKTRGQQVTLRCSSQSGHNTVSWYQQALGQGPQFIFQYYREEENGRGNFPPRFSGLQFPNYSSELNVNALELDDSALYLCASSSISGRATDTQYFGPGTRLTVL.

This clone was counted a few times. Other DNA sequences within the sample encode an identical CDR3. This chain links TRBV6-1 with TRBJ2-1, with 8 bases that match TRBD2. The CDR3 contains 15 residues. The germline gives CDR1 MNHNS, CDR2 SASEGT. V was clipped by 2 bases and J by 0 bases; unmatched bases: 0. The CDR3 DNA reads TGTGCCAGCAGTGAACTAGCGGGCTCCTACAATGAGCAGTTCTTC. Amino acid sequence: CASSELAGSYNEQFF.

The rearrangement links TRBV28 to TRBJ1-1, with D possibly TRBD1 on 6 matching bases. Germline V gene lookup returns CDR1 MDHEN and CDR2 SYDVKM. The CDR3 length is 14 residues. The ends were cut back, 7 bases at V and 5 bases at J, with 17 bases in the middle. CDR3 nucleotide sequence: TGTGCCAGCATCATCCAGGGGCGCTGGACTGAAGCTTTCTTT. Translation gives CASIIQGRWTEAFF.

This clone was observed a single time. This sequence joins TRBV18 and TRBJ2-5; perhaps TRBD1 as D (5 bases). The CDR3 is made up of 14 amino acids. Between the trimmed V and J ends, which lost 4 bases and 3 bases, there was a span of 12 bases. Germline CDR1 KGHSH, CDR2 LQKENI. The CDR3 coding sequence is TGTGCCAGCTCACTGCCAGGGTCAAAAGAGACCCAGTACTTC. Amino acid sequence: CASSLPGSKETQYF. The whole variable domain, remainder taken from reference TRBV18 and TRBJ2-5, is NAGVMQNPRHLVRRRGQEARLRCSPMKGHSHVYWYRQLPEEGLKFMVYLQKENIIDESGMPKERFSAEFPKEGPSILRIQQVVRGDSAAYFCASSLPGSKETQYFGPGTRLLVL.

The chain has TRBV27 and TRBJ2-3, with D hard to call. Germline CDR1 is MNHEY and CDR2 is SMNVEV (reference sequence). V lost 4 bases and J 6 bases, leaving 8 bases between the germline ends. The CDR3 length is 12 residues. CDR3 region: CASSSSPDTQYF. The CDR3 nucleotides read TGTGCCAGCAGTTCCTCCCCGGATACGCAGTATTTT.

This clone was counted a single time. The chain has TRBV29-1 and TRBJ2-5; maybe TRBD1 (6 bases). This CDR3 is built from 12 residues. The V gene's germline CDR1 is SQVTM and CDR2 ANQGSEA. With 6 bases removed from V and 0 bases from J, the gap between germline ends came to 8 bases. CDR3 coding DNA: TGCAGCGTCTGGGACAACCAAGAGACCCAGTACTTC. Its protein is CSVWDNQETQYF.

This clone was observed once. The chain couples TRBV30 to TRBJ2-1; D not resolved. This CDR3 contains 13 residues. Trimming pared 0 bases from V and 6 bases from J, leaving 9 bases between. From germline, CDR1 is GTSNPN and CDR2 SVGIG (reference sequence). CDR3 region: CAWSVISGNEQFF. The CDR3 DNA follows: TGTGCCTGGAGTGTAATTTCGGGCAATGAGCAGTTCTTC.

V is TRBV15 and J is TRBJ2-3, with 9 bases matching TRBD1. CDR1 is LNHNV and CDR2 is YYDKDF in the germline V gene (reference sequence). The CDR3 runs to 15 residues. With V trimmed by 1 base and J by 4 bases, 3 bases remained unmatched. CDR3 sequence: CATSRVGQGADTQYF. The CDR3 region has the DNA TGTGCCACCAGCAGAGTGGGACAGGGTGCAGATACGCAGTATTTT.

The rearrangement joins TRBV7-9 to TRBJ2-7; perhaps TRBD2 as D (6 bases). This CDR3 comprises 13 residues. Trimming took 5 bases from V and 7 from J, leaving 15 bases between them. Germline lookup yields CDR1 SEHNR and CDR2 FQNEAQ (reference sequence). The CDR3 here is CASSGTSRGEQYF. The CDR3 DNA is TGTGCCAGCAGCGGGACTTCCCGGGGAGAGCAGTACTTC. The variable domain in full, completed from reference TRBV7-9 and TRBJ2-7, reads DTGVSQNPRHKITKRGQNVTFRCDPISEHNRLYWYRQTLGQGPEFLTYFQNEAQLEKSRLLSDRFSAERPKGSFSTLEIQRTEQGDSAMYLCASSGTSRGEQYFGPGTRLTVT.

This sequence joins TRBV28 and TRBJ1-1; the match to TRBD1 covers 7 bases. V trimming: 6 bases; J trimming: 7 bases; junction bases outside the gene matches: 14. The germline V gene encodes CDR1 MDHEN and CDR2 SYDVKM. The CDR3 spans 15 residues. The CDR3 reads CASRPGQKRRSEAFF. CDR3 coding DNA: TGTGCCAGCAGGCCGGGACAGAAAAGGAGGAGTGAAGCTTTCTTT.